This is a list of T cell receptor beta chains from one sample in a study of cytomegalovirus exposure and HLA in healthy donors. Sequencing was performed with immunoSEQ multiplex PCR; in TCRdb, only in-frame clones are kept and a portion is missing. The sample has about 190,000 clones, 75% to 90% seen once. The sequenced sample consisted of PBMCs. These receptors originate from a young man in good health and CMV-seronegative. The conserved cysteine and the conserved F or W are not part of the CDR3 here. Clone size is stated in some rows and not others, as once, few, many or a class when expanded.

v_gene: TRBV27
j_gene: TRBJ2-6
abundance: NA
CDR3aa: ASSPTQGTSSGANVLT

v_gene: TRBV4-3
j_gene: TRBJ2-7
abundance: once
CDR3aa: ASSQDLGVEQY

v_gene: TRBV7-9
j_gene: TRBJ2-7
abundance: NA
CDR3aa: ASSLETGYEQY

v_gene: TRBV28
j_gene: TRBJ1-4
abundance: NA
CDR3aa: ASTQGGFYKNGLF

v_gene: TRBV18
j_gene: TRBJ2-7
abundance: NA
CDR3aa: ASSPNLSYEQY

v_gene: TRBV28
j_gene: TRBJ2-3
abundance: NA
CDR3aa: ASRRLAGSTDTQY

v_gene: TRBV11-2
j_gene: NA
abundance: once
CDR3aa: ASSRDSYEQY

v_gene: TRBV30
j_gene: TRBJ2-3
abundance: NA
CDR3aa: AWSWGTGNTDTQY

v_gene: TRBV20-1
j_gene: TRBJ2-1
abundance: NA
CDR3aa: SALDNEQF

v_gene: TRBV28
j_gene: TRBJ1-2
abundance: NA
CDR3aa: ASSLPDYGYT

v_gene: TRBV7-9
j_gene: TRBJ1-2
abundance: NA
CDR3aa: ASSSGTGHDNYGYT

v_gene: TRBV5-1
j_gene: TRBJ1-3
abundance: NA
CDR3aa: ASSFGTAGNTIY

v_gene: TRBV6-5
j_gene: TRBJ2-7
abundance: NA
CDR3aa: ASRRHGTYEQY

v_gene: TRBV7-9
j_gene: TRBJ2-7
abundance: NA
CDR3aa: SSSEVYSYEQY

v_gene: TRBV6-5
j_gene: TRBJ2-7
abundance: NA
CDR3aa: ASSSRGTGSYEQY

v_gene: TRBV4-3
j_gene: TRBJ2-3
abundance: NA
CDR3aa: ASSQDLEVTQY

v_gene: TRBV28
j_gene: TRBJ2-6
abundance: NA
CDR3aa: ASSQRAGANVLT

v_gene: TRBV28
j_gene: TRBJ2-3
abundance: NA
CDR3aa: ASKGQVTDTQY

v_gene: TRBV14
j_gene: NA
abundance: NA
CDR3aa: ASSQEVRVYEQY

v_gene: TRBV5-4
j_gene: TRBJ2-7
abundance: NA
CDR3aa: ASSDRRTGVGYEQY

v_gene: TRBV5-1
j_gene: TRBJ1-3
abundance: NA
CDR3aa: ASSLEGGPGPYTIY

v_gene: TRBV18
j_gene: TRBJ2-7
abundance: NA
CDR3aa: ASSPDRDRGFPEQY

v_gene: TRBV4-3
j_gene: TRBJ1-2
abundance: NA
CDR3aa: ASSGTVLYT

v_gene: TRBV19
j_gene: TRBJ2-3
abundance: NA
CDR3aa: ASSISGGADTQY

v_gene: TRBV18
j_gene: TRBJ2-5
abundance: NA
CDR3aa: ASSPLSGSNLQETQY

v_gene: TRBV7-9
j_gene: TRBJ2-1
abundance: NA
CDR3aa: ASSLLAGSYNEQF

v_gene: TRBV5-1
j_gene: TRBJ2-1
abundance: NA
CDR3aa: ASRREGHSYNEQF

v_gene: TRBV15
j_gene: TRBJ1-4
abundance: NA
CDR3aa: ATRRTGEEKLF

v_gene: TRBV7-9
j_gene: TRBJ1-6
abundance: NA
CDR3aa: ASSGTGSSYNSPLH

v_gene: TRBV6-1
j_gene: TRBJ2-2
abundance: NA
CDR3aa: ASSEAPHGRVTGELF

v_gene: TRBV19
j_gene: TRBJ2-1
abundance: NA
CDR3aa: ATQIAGGPYNEQF

v_gene: TRBV4-1
j_gene: TRBJ1-1
abundance: NA
CDR3aa: ASSQSMANTEAF

v_gene: TRBV7-2
j_gene: TRBJ1-3
abundance: NA
CDR3aa: ASSMTGTESGNTIY

v_gene: TRBV5-4
j_gene: TRBJ2-5
abundance: once
CDR3aa: ASSPTSGSGGETQY

v_gene: TRBV5-1
j_gene: TRBJ2-7
abundance: medium-sized
CDR3aa: ASSSGTYIYEQY

v_gene: TRBV27
j_gene: TRBJ1-1
abundance: NA
CDR3aa: ASYQAGSGTEAF

v_gene: TRBV28
j_gene: TRBJ1-1
abundance: NA
CDR3aa: ASSAPGMGNTEAF

v_gene: TRBV5-6
j_gene: TRBJ2-7
abundance: once
CDR3aa: ASSRDRVSYEQY

v_gene: TRBV28
j_gene: TRBJ1-2
abundance: NA
CDR3aa: ASSQYYGYT

v_gene: TRBV25-1
j_gene: TRBJ1-2
abundance: NA
CDR3aa: ASREQGSSSYGYT

v_gene: TRBV6-5
j_gene: TRBJ1-1
abundance: NA
CDR3aa: ASSPPGGFTEAF

v_gene: TRBV19
j_gene: TRBJ1-4
abundance: NA
CDR3aa: ATSPLRYEKLF

v_gene: TRBV28
j_gene: TRBJ1-2
abundance: NA
CDR3aa: ASSTGDGYT

v_gene: TRBV2
j_gene: TRBJ1-6
abundance: NA
CDR3aa: ASLGTGVSGSPLH

v_gene: TRBV18
j_gene: TRBJ1-1
abundance: NA
CDR3aa: ASSPVEGNTEAF

v_gene: TRBV28
j_gene: TRBJ2-3
abundance: NA
CDR3aa: ASSFLGQASTDTQY

v_gene: TRBV18
j_gene: TRBJ2-7
abundance: NA
CDR3aa: ASSPRPAPGQGYEQY